The clone carrying this T cell receptor (beta chain) was picked up a small number of times. What it recognizes is unknown. In germline, CDR1 is LGHNA, CDR2 YNFKEQ. The V gene lost 4 bases and the J gene lost 0 bases, with 12 bases spanning the gap. This CDR3 comprises 16 residues. The PCR was carried out with 60 Vbeta primers and 13 Jbeta primers. Measured with immunoSEQ multiplex PCR; TCRdb has only the in-frame clones, and not every one. The sample shows 150,000 to 190,000 clones, approximately 81% of them seen only once. The data were obtained in a study of cytomegalovirus exposure and HLA in healthy donors. Study-wide points: A few V segments could not be told apart, such as TRBV6-2 and TRBV6-3, and were left out.

V gene TRBV4-2 combines with J gene TRBJ1-4; a weak D match, TRBD1 (5 bases). Sequenced input: PBMCs. The sequence was collected from a young man in good health and CMV-seronegative. The CDR3 region is CASSPGQRATNEKLFF. Here the CDR3 DNA reads TGTGCCAGCAGCCCCGGACAAAGGGCAACTAATGAAAAACTGTTTTTT.